This T cell receptor beta chain was found in a study of blood T cell repertoires in COVID-19. As for the study in general: T cells, B-cell-depleted T cells, or PBMCs supplied cDNA or gDNA.

Per the study methods: From reference gene primer amplification, estimates of nucleated cell counts were derived. The table came from immunoSEQ multiplex PCR; TCRdb's copy has only in-frame clones and leaves some out. For V, J and clone size, that table is used; D and trimming come from the DNA. The sample yields about 120,000 clones, 75% to 85% seen once. Between the trimmed V and J ends, which lost 5 bases and 4 bases, there was a span of 12 bases. Germline V gene lookup returns CDR1 SGHTA and CDR2 FQGTGA. The CDR3 spans 15 residues. The material sequenced was peripheral blood. This clonotype was sampled from a man between 65 and 79 years old with acute or convalescent COVID-19. The chain links TRBV7-3 to TRBJ2-6; possible D gene TRBD2, 5 bases. CDR3 sequence reads: CASSSEGPGANVLTF. The CDR3 bases are TGTGCCAGCAGCAGTGAGGGCCCGGGGGCCAACGTCCTGACTTTC.